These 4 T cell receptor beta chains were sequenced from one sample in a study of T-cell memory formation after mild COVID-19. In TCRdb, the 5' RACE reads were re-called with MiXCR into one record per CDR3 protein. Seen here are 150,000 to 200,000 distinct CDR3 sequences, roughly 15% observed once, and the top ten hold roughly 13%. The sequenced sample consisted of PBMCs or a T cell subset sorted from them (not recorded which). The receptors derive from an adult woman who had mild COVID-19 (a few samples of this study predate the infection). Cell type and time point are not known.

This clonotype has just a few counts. As DNA, the CDR3 is TGTGCCAGCAGGGCGGGGCAGAACACTGAAGCTTTCTTT. Translating it yields CASRAGQNTEAFF. The V gene is TRBV6-2 or TRBV6-3, the J gene TRBJ1-1; a weak D match, TRBD1 (5 bases). Germline CDR1 and CDR2: MNHEY and SVGEGT. The germline V and J ends were trimmed by 6 bases and 1 base, with 9 bases remaining between them. This CDR3 comprises 13 residues.

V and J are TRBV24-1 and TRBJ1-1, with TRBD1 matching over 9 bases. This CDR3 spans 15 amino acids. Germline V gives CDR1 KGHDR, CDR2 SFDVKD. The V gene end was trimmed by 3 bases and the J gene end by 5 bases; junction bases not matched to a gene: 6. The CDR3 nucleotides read TGTGCCACCAGTGATCCTAGACAGGGGGGGACTGAAGCTTTCTTT. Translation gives CATSDPRQGGTEAFF.

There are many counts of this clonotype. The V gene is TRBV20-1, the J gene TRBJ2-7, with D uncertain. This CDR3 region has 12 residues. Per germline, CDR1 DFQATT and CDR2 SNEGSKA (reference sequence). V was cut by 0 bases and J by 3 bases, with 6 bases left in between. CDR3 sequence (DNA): TGCAGTGCTAGAGATGACGTCTACGAGCAGTACTTC. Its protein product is CSARDDVYEQYF.

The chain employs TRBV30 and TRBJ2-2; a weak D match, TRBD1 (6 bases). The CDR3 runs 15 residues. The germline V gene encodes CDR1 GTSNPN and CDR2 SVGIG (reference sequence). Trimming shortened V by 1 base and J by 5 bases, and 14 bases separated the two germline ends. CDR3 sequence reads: CAWSDADSLTGELFF. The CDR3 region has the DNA TGTGCCTGGAGTGACGCGGACAGTTTAACCGGGGAGCTGTTTTTT.